This T cell receptor beta chain appears in the sequencing data of a study of T cells in Graves' hyperthyroidism and ophthalmopathy (dated by TCRdb to about 2019). Regarding the research as a whole: Peripheral blood was collected at initial diagnosis, before any treatment. TCR V-J signatures able to tell the groups apart were searched for in a discovery cohort of 95 to 100 patients, of whom more than 40 had Graves' ophthalmopathy and roughly 58 had stable Graves' hyperthyroidism. After blood sampling, hyperthyroidism patients were treated with methimazole at a starting dose of 30 mg daily, and ophthalmopathy patients were treated with high-dose intravenous methylprednisolone. The 100 discovery patients were randomly split 7:3 into training and test sets. In addition, the study compared T-cell repertoires in thyroid tissue and in blood from several Graves' hyperthyroidism patients. The paper describes TCR Vbeta CDR3 sequencing of 135 peripheral blood samples, made up of 43 ophthalmopathy patients, around 78 hyperthyroidism patients and around 17 progressor patients. Prospective prediction of ophthalmopathy was tested in an independent validation cohort of about 19 hyperthyroidism patients and around 16 patients who later progressed to ophthalmopathy.

Overall study results and their limits: Most expanded thyroid clonotypes (frequency above 0.001) were also found in blood, which suggests that blood repertoires may mirror thyroid immune responses. In cross-validation, a model built on a 13 V-J signature told ophthalmopathy apart from stable hyperthyroidism with approximately 91% sensitivity and roughly 83% specificity, and in testing the same model reached 80%/75%. In validation, the model predicted progression to ophthalmopathy with approximately 69% sensitivity and roughly 72% specificity, a median of 6.5 months before onset. Sample size was not statistically predetermined, and blinding of investigators to group allocation was not performed.

From cysteine to phenylalanine, the CDR3 is 16 amino acids long. The sequence is cut down to CDR3 DNA, 48 bases in frame from base 1. The germline V gene encodes CDR1 KGHDR and CDR2 SFDVKD. V is pruned by 4 bases and J by 1 base, leaving 5 bases of the junction without a gene match. This clonotype showed up many times. The antigen it binds to is not known. Per-base qualities were not stored, and no clone one base away is much larger. Stable Graves' hyperthyroidism was defined as no progression to ophthalmopathy during 18 months of follow-up. Hyperthyroidism patients were newly diagnosed, with disease duration under 2 months, and aged 18 to 65 years. Patients with uncontrolled infections, other autoimmune diseases, pregnancy or lactation were excluded. Clinical symptoms, serum thyroxine and TRAb, thyroid ultrasound, and orbital computed tomography formed the basis for the diagnoses. PBMCs were separated from under 11 ml of fresh peripheral blood using Ficoll-Paque density gradient centrifugation. Total RNA was extracted with Trizol reagent, and quality was checked on an Agilent 2100 Bioanalyzer.

Amplification of TCR beta CDR3 regions was carried out from RNA transcripts. A first-round RT-PCR of the TCR CDR3 used the HTBI primer set with the Qiagen OneStep RT-PCR kit. The libraries were constructed in a second round of multiplex PCR and then size-selected and purified. Sequencing of the libraries was done on an Illumina HiSeq2000 using paired-end 100 bp reads. The original pipeline was this. SOAPnuke was used to process the raw data, with reads discarded if the reads contained adapters or uncalled bases, had a mean Phred below 15, or lacked an exact constant-primer or identifier match. COPE v1.2.5 was used to merge the high-quality paired reads, and each unique nucleotide sequence was defined as a clonotype. MiTCR v1.1 was used to align clonotypes to the IMGT TRBV, TRBD and TRBJ reference segments. Analysis was restricted to V-J combinations with a frequency above 0.0001, which covered 99% to 99.2% of repertoires. A TCS score was defined as the ratio of F50 (clonal expansion) to E x V (chaos), with BLOSUM62-based TCRdist applied between CDR3 peptides within each V-J. Welch's t-statistics and random forest reduced fewer than 550 V-J features to roughly 13, which were used in a naive Bayes classifier (R e1071). TCRdb reprocessed the public reads (quality trimming at Q25 with fastp, clone calling with MiXCR) and kept in-frame beta chains. For every CDR3 protein sequence, its rows merge into one entry that carries the most common genes and DNA. These V and J calls are TCRdb output, not the study's own analysis. This sample has roughly 380,000 distinct CDR3 sequences in its table, and approximately 19% of those were observed once. Together, the top ten hold around 3.6% of the sample.

Sequencing was done on a sample of blood. The sequence links TRBV24-1 to TRBJ2-7, with TRBD1 matching 11 junction bases. The TCR was taken from a woman younger than 30 with Graves' hyperthyroidism. At the DNA level, the sequence is TGTGCCACCAGTGACCCTGGGACAGGGGGTTCCTACGAGCAGTACTTC. Its coded protein is CATSDPGTGGSYEQYF.